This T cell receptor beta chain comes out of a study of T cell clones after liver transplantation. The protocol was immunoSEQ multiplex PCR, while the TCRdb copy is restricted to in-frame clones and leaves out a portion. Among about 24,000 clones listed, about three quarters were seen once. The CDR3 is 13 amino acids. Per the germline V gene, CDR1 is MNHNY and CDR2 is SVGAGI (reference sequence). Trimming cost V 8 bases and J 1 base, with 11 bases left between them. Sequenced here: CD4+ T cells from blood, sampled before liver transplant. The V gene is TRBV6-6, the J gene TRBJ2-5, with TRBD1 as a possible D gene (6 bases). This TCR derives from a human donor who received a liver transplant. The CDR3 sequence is CASRDTRQETQYF. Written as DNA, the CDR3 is TGTGCCAGCCGGGACACACGCCAAGAGACCCAGTACTTC.